One sample yielded the 13 T cell receptor beta chains listed below, sequenced in a study of human T cells and chemical hapten exposure. Time point meaning: pre-sensitization, week 0. Treatment in this sample: therapeutic diphenylcyclopropenone sensitization with weekly scalp DPC. MiXCR was run by TCRdb on the RACE reads, yielding one entry per CDR3 protein. The sample has 280,000 or so distinct CDR3 sequences, roughly 7.4% seen once. The sample in question was whole blood, obtained in connection with sensitization to the hapten diphenylcyclopropenone (DPC). These receptors originate from a man aged 18 to 35 with alopecia areata. Some clones in this sample may be carry-over from other donors' samples.

This clonotype was observed once. J is TRBJ2-4 and V is TRBV2; a possible D gene is TRBD1 (6 bases). The CDR3 consists of 13 residues. Germline V CDR1 and CDR2: SNHLY, FYNNEI. Trimming stripped 6 bases from V and 5 bases from J, with 11 bases between. This CDR3 is CASRIQGQNIQYF. The CDR3 coding sequence is TGTGCCAGCAGGATACAGGGTCAAAACATTCAGTACTTC. Variable domain in full (rest from reference TRBV2 and TRBJ2-4): EPEVTQTPSHQVTQMGQEVILRCVPISNHLYFYWYRQILGQKVEFLVSFYNNEISEKSEIFDDQFSVERPDGSNFTLKIRSTKLEDSAMYFCASRIQGQNIQYFGAGTRLSVL.

This clonotype was detected a few times. The V call is TRBV25-1, the J call TRBJ1-1, with D maybe TRBD1 (5 bases). Trimming pared 4 bases from V and 3 bases from J, leaving 18 bases between. Germline CDR1 MGHDK, CDR2 SYGVNS. CDR3 length: 16 amino acids. Here the CDR3 DNA reads TGTGCCAGCAGTGCTCCTTCCGTCAGGGCGGACACTGAAGCTTTCTTT. Translation: CASSAPSVRADTEAFF.

The chain combines TRBV7-9 with TRBJ2-5, with 10 bases aligning to TRBD1. The CDR3 has 15 amino acids. With 4 bases clipped from V and 5 bases from J, the junction kept 7 bases outside the gene matches. Germline-derived CDR1 and CDR2 are SEHNR and FQNEAQ (reference sequence). The CDR3 region is CASSYRDRGVETQYF. The CDR3, as DNA: TGTGCCAGCAGCTACCGGGACAGGGGAGTTGAGACCCAGTACTTC.

This clonotype came up a few times. This chain uses TRBV20-1 with TRBJ1-1, with D possibly matching TRBD1 (5 bases). The CDR3 spans 15 residues. CDR1 and CDR2 from the germline V gene are DFQATT and SNEGSKA (reference sequence). Trimming removed 2 bases from V and 0 bases from J, with 13 bases in between. The CDR3 loop is CSARTRGTLNTEAFF. The CDR3, as DNA: TGCAGTGCTAGAACTCGAGGGACGCTGAACACTGAAGCTTTCTTT.

The rearrangement uses TRBV28 and TRBJ1-2; 8 nucleotides agree with TRBD1. Germline CDR1 is MDHEN and CDR2 is SYDVKM. The CDR3 spans 14 residues. With V trimmed by 6 bases and J by 2 bases, 5 bases remained unmatched. In DNA, the CDR3 is TGTGCCAGCAGCGGCAGGGGGCAGAACTATGGCTACACCTTC. Translating gives CASSGRGQNYGYTF.

The J gene is TRBJ1-2, the V gene TRBV6-5; possible D gene TRBD1, 5 bases. V lost 6 bases to trimming and J lost 1 base, with 12 bases between them. Germline V gene data show CDR1 as MNHEY and CDR2 as SVGAGI. This CDR3 comprises 14 residues. The CDR3 nucleotides are TGTGCCAGCAGACCCGACAGCTTTAACTATGGCTACACCTTC. This codes for CASRPDSFNYGYTF.

This clonotype was observed a few times. The chain links TRBV7-2 to TRBJ2-2; TRBD2 matches 13 bases. V lost 3 bases, J lost 7 bases, and 8 bases stayed unmatched. Germline-derived CDR1 and CDR2 are SGHTA and FQGNSA. CDR3 length: 17 amino acids. The CDR3 is CASSFLTSGGYDGELFF. CDR3 DNA: TGTGCCAGCAGCTTCCTGACTAGCGGGGGGTATGACGGGGAGCTGTTTTTT.

This chain links TRBV28 with TRBJ1-1; no firm D call. Germline V CDR1 and CDR2: MDHEN, SYDVKM. Trimming left V 7 bases short and J 8 bases short, with 8 bases between. The CDR3 consists of 10 residues. The CDR3 DNA reads TGTGCCAGCACTCAAAAAGAAGCTTTCTTT. It translates to CASTQKEAFF.

This clonotype turned up a few times. This rearrangement joins TRBV7-2 to TRBJ1-2; D gene uncertain. Trimming left V 10 bases short and J 4 bases short, with 25 bases between. This CDR3 comprises 16 residues. Germline V gene lookup returns CDR1 SGHTA and CDR2 FQGNSA. The CDR3 reads CATNIVRETDRYGYTF. CDR3 nucleotide sequence: TGTGCCACCAATATTGTACGGGAGACCGACCGCTATGGCTACACCTTC.

There are a few counts of this clonotype. The chain is built from TRBV6-2 or TRBV6-3 and TRBJ2-7; D is unclear. Germline values: CDR1 MNHEY, CDR2 SVGEGT. Trimming left V 6 bases short and J 4 bases short, with 19 bases between. The CDR3 contains 15 residues. DNA of the CDR3: TGTGCCAGCAGCTTCTCAGCGATAACAGAGTACGAGCAGTACGTC. This codes for CASSFSAITEYEQYV.

In this sample, this clonotype turned up a few times. This rearrangement joins TRBV5-1 to TRBJ2-2; 11 bases map to TRBD1. Germline CDR1 is SGHRS and CDR2 is YFSETQ. The CDR3 contains 18 residues. The ends lost 4 bases at V and 3 bases at J; junction bases unmatched: 11. In DNA, the CDR3 is TGCGCCAGCAGCGGACGGACAGGGGGCGCAGCGGACACCGGGGAGCTGTTTTTT. Translation gives CASSGRTGGAADTGELFF.

This clonotype was seen a handful of times. The J gene is TRBJ1-1, the V gene TRBV3-1; TRBD1 might be the D (6 bases). From germline, CDR1 is LGHDT and CDR2 YNNKEL (reference sequence). V lost 0 bases, J lost 4 bases, and 9 bases lay in between. The CDR3 is 14 amino acids. The CDR3 here is CASSQEGGFTEAFF. CDR3 sequence (DNA): TGTGCCAGCAGCCAAGAAGGGGGATTCACTGAAGCTTTCTTT.

This clonotype appeared a few times. The chain couples TRBV7-2 to TRBJ2-1; D possibly corresponds to TRBD1 (5 bases). This CDR3 is built from 14 residues. Germline loops: CDR1 SGHTA, CDR2 FQGNSA. Trimming pared 1 base from V and 9 bases from J, leaving 13 bases between. For the CDR3, the DNA is TGTGCCAGCAGCTTAGAGGCAGGGATAAGTGAGCAGTTCTTC. Its protein is CASSLEAGISEQFF.